The 21 T cell receptor beta chains reported below all come from one sample, sequenced in a study of blood T cell repertoires in COVID-19. Assay: immunoSEQ multiplex PCR; the TCRdb copy retains only in-frame clones and omits some. The sample consists of about 180,000 clones, 80% of them appearing once. The specimen was PBMCs or T cells enriched from blood (not recorded which). These receptors all come from a man aged 60 to 69 who had been exposed to COVID-19.

This clone has just one count. The chain employs TRBV5-6 and TRBJ2-5, with D perhaps TRBD1 (6 bases). The V gene's germline CDR1 is SGHDT and CDR2 YYEEEE. V was shortened by 6 bases and J by 2 bases, with 20 bases between the two germline ends. The CDR3 has 16 amino acids. The CDR3 DNA reads as TGTGCCAGCATACCTCAAGGGGCCCAGGGGCAAGAGACCCAGTACTTC. Encoded protein: CASIPQGAQGQETQYF.

A few counts support this clone. V gene TRBV2 combines with J gene TRBJ1-3; 7 bases align to TRBD1. V gave up 6 bases and J gave up 8 bases; unmatched junction bases: 4. This CDR3 is 12 amino acids long. Per germline, CDR1 SNHLY and CDR2 FYNNEI. The CDR3 DNA sequence: TGTGCCAGCAGGTCAGGGGGAGACACCATATATTTT. This sequence encodes CASRSGGDTIYF. Supplemented by reference TRBV2 and TRBJ1-3, the full variable domain reads EPEVTQTPSHQVTQMGQEVILRCVPISNHLYFYWYRQILGQKVEFLVSFYNNEISEKSEIFDDQFSVERPDGSNFTLKIRSTKLEDSAMYFCASRSGGDTIYFGEGSWLTVV.

The chain combines TRBV5-1 with TRBJ2-2; 8 nucleotides agree with TRBD2. After removal of 6 bases from V and 6 bases from J, the junction contained 13 bases not matched to a gene. There are 16 residues in the CDR3. Germline V CDR1 and CDR2: SGHRS, YFSETQ. For the CDR3, the DNA is TGCGCCAGCACTCGGGAGGGGATGAAGTCTTCCGGGGAGCTGTTTTTT. Translation gives CASTREGMKSSGELFF.

The chain uses TRBV29-1 and TRBJ1-2, with D unresolved. V was trimmed by 3 bases and J by 8 bases, leaving 13 bases between them. The V gene's germline CDR1 is SQVTM and CDR2 ANQGSEA. CDR3 size: 12 residues. DNA for the CDR3: TGCAGCGTTGAGGGGAAGGAGGAGGGCTACACCTTC. Its protein is CSVEGKEEGYTF.

The rearrangement uses TRBV10-1 and TRBJ2-1; 12 bases match TRBD2. The CDR3 extends over 18 amino acids. V lost 4 bases, J lost 4 bases, and 11 bases stayed unmatched. Looked up from germline, CDR1 is WNHNN and CDR2 is SYGVQD (reference sequence). The CDR3: CASSAYTGTSGPYNEQFF. The CDR3 region has the DNA TGCGCCAGCAGTGCCTATACCGGGACTAGCGGGCCTTACAATGAGCAGTTCTTC.

The J gene is TRBJ2-3, the V gene TRBV19; D is possibly TRBD2 (5 bases). The CDR3 extends over 15 amino acids. CDR1 is LNHDA, CDR2 SQIVND, per germline (reference sequence). V lost 0 bases, J lost 5 bases, and 12 bases lay in between. CDR3 in amino acids: CASSIDGGPRDTQYF. The CDR3 coding sequence is TGTGCCAGTAGTATAGACGGCGGGCCCAGAGATACGCAGTATTTT.

The V call is TRBV11-3, the J call TRBJ2-7, with TRBD1 matching 9 bases. J was trimmed by 5 bases and V by 4 bases; bases with no gene match: 3. From germline, CDR1 is SGHNT and CDR2 YENEEA. The CDR3 extends over 13 amino acids. The CDR3: CASSSTGGNEQYF. The CDR3 coding sequence is TGTGCCAGCAGCTCCACAGGGGGCAACGAGCAGTACTTC.

The chain is built from TRBV18 and TRBJ1-6; TRBD1 aligns across 9 bases. The CDR3 extends over 19 amino acids. Trimming cost V 4 bases and J 7 bases; bases outside gene matches: 17. Germline CDR1 reads KGHSH; CDR2 reads LQKENI. CDR3 nucleotides: TGTGCCAGCTCACTAACCGGGACAGGGAGCCTCGCCAGGAATTCACCCCTCCACTTT. Translation: CASSLTGTGSLARNSPLHF.

This chain uses TRBV7-3 with TRBJ1-6; 9 bases are a match to TRBD1. Germline CDR1 and CDR2: SGHTA and FQGTGA. The CDR3 is made up of 15 amino acids. V lost 2 bases, J lost 8 bases, and 4 bases stayed unmatched. CDR3 nucleotides: TGTGCCAGCAGCTTATACAGGGGGCAAGATTCACCCCTCCACTTT. Protein: CASSLYRGQDSPLHF. The variable domain in full, with the rest retrieved from reference TRBV7-3 and TRBJ1-6, is GAGVSQTPSNKVTEKGKYVELRCDPISGHTALYWYRQSLGQGPEFLIYFQGTGAADDSGLPNDRFFAVRPEGSVSTLKIQRTERGDSAVYLCASSLYRGQDSPLHFGNGTRLTVT.

The rearrangement uses TRBV29-1 and TRBJ2-2, with TRBD2 matching over 9 bases. CDR1 and CDR2 (germline): SQVTM, ANQGSEA. V shed 4 bases and J 0 bases; nucleotides not matched to a gene: 0. This CDR3 is built from 14 residues. The CDR3 region has the DNA TGCAGCGTTGGGACTAGCGCGAACACCGGGGAGCTGTTTTTT. This sequence encodes CSVGTSANTGELFF.

This clone appeared once. This chain uses TRBV11-3 with TRBJ1-2; 7 bases are a match to TRBD1. With 2 bases clipped from V and 1 base from J, the junction kept 10 bases outside the gene matches. Germline V CDR1 and CDR2: SGHNT, YENEEA. This CDR3 has 17 residues. CDR3 bases: TGTGCCAGCAGCTTAAGGGGGCTACAGCCAGTTAACTATGGCTACACCTTC. This gives the protein CASSLRGLQPVNYGYTF.

The genes are TRBV7-2 and TRBJ1-6; 8 nucleotides line up with TRBD1. The CDR3 runs 16 residues. J gave up 9 bases and V 1 base, and 8 bases lay outside the gene matches. CDR1 is SGHTA, CDR2 FQGNSA, per germline. In nucleotides, the CDR3 is TGTGCCAGCAGCTTAGTAGGGCGAGGGACAGGTTCACCCCTCCACTTT. This sequence encodes CASSLVGRGTGSPLHF. Drawing the rest from reference TRBV7-2 and TRBJ1-6, the complete variable domain is GAGVSQSPSNKVTEKGKDVELRCDPISGHTALYWYRQSLGQGLEFLIYFQGNSAPDKSGLPSDRFSAERTGGSVSTLTIQRTQQEDSAVYLCASSLVGRGTGSPLHFGNGTRLTVT.

This clone was recorded once. The rearrangement joins TRBV5-1 to TRBJ1-6; maybe TRBD1 (6 bases). The ends were cut back, 5 bases at V and 6 bases at J, with 12 bases in the middle. Germline CDR1 and CDR2: SGHRS and YFSETQ. The length of the CDR3 is 14 residues. This CDR3 is CASRREGGNSPLHF. As DNA, the CDR3 is TGCGCCAGCAGGCGGGAGGGGGGTAATTCACCCCTCCACTTT.

The chain is built from TRBV28 and TRBJ2-1, with D unclear. V lost 8 bases and J 3 bases, leaving 17 bases between the germline ends. The CDR3 is 15 amino acids. The germline gives CDR1 MDHEN, CDR2 SYDVKM. In nucleotides, the CDR3 is TGTGCCAGCGGTGGTCTCCAGGCCCACTACAATGAGCAGTTCTTC. Protein: CASGGLQAHYNEQFF.

This chain joins TRBV7-6 and TRBJ1-6; D is unclear. Germline V gene sequence: CDR1 SGHVS, CDR2 FNYEAQ. The CDR3 length is 16 residues. The V end lost 0 bases, the J end lost 5 bases, and 11 bases lay between the germline ends. The CDR3 DNA is TGTGCCAGCAGCTTAGCACCCTTGGAGGATAATTCACCCCTCCACTTT. It yields the protein CASSLAPLEDNSPLHF.

The chain is built from TRBV19 and TRBJ2-5, with 7 positions matching TRBD2. With 5 bases clipped from V and 4 bases from J, the junction kept 7 bases outside the gene matches. The CDR3 has 14 amino acids. Germline loops: CDR1 LNHDA, CDR2 SQIVND (reference sequence). The CDR3 loop reads CASSLAGAPETQYF. The DNA for the CDR3 is TGTGCCAGTAGTCTCGCGGGAGCTCCAGAGACCCAGTACTTC.

Of note for this clone: The identical CDR3 is also encoded by other nucleotide sequences in the sample. The J gene is TRBJ1-5, the V gene TRBV30; the D is unclear. Per germline, CDR1 GTSNPN and CDR2 SVGIG (reference sequence). Trimming took off 2 bases at V and 5 bases at J, with 10 bases between the two ends. The CDR3 contains 13 residues. The CDR3, as DNA: TGTGCCTGGAGTTTGGGGAGGGATCAGCCCCAGCATTTT. Translated: CAWSLGRDQPQHF.

The chain is built from TRBV29-1 and TRBJ2-5, with D possibly being TRBD2 (7 bases). CDR1 is SQVTM and CDR2 is ANQGSEA in the germline V gene. This CDR3 spans 14 amino acids. The V end lost 7 bases, the J end lost 0 bases, and 15 bases lay between the germline ends. For the CDR3, the DNA is TGCAGCGCCCCCTCCGGGGGGCACCAAGAGACCCAGTACTTC. Residues: CSAPSGGHQETQYF.

Only a few counts were recorded for this clone. The rearrangement links TRBV24-1 to TRBJ1-4, with D possibly being TRBD1 (6 bases). The V and J ends lost 6 bases and 3 bases respectively, with 13 bases between them. The CDR3 loop spans 15 amino acids. Germline V CDR1 and CDR2: KGHDR, SFDVKD. CDR3 sequence (DNA): TGTGCCACCAGTACCGTCAGGGGAGCTAATGAAAAACTGTTTTTT. Protein: CATSTVRGANEKLFF.

This chain connects TRBV7-3 to TRBJ2-2; tentatively, D is TRBD2 (6 bases). Germline V gene lookup returns CDR1 SGHTA and CDR2 FQGTGA. There are 15 residues in the CDR3. V was pared by 0 bases and J by 3 bases, with 8 bases between. The CDR3 DNA sequence: TGTGCCAGCAGCTTAACGGGACTTTACACCGGGGAGCTGTTTTTT. Translated, it gives CASSLTGLYTGELFF.

The chain employs TRBV6-6 and TRBJ2-7; the D gene is possibly TRBD2 (5 bases). The CDR3 has 11 residues. The V and J ends lost 4 bases and 7 bases respectively, with 8 bases between them. Germline V lookup: CDR1 MNHNY, CDR2 SVGAGI (reference sequence). The DNA of the CDR3 is TGTGCCAGCAGTTCCCGGGAAGAGCAGTACTTC. It codes for CASSSREEQYF.